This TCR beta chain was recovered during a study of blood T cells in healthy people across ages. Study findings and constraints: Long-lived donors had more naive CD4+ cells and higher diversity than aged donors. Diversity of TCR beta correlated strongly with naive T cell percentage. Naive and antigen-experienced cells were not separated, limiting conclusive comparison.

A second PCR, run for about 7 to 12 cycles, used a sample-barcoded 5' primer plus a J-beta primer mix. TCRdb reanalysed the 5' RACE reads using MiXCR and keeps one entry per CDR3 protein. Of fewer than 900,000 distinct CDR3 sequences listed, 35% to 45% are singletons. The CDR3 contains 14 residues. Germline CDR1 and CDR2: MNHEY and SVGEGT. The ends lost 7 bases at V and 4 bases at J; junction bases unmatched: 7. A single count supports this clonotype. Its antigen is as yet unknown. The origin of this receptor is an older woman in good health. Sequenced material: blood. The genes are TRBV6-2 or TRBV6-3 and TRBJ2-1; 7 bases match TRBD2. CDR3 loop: CASKPGLPYNEQFF. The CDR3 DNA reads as TGTGCCAGCAAACCGGGACTACCTTACAATGAGCAGTTCTTC.